Sequencing of this TCR beta chain was carried out in a study of T cell changes during pregnancy in multiple sclerosis. In germline, CDR1 is MGHRA, CDR2 YSYEKL. Trimming removed 2 bases at V and 6 bases at J, with 11 bases between. CDR3 length: 14 residues. Method: immunoSEQ multiplex PCR; TCRdb's copy keeps in-frame clones and lacks some. This table has about 87,000 clones, around 93% appearing once. The sequence was obtained from a female donor in good health, enrolled as a control in a pregnancy study. The sequences come from peripheral blood, collected in the third trimester of pregnancy. The chain has TRBV4-1 and TRBJ1-5, with D possibly being TRBD1 (6 bases). The CDR3 loop is CASSQRGAIQPQHF. In nucleotides, the CDR3 is TGCGCCAGCAGCCAACGGGGGGCGATTCAGCCCCAGCATTTT.